Below are 22 T cell receptor beta chains sequenced from a single sample in a study of glioma-infiltrating T cells. TCR alpha and beta CDR3 regions were amplified from RNA using iRepertoire nested multiplex PCR. TCRdb redid the calling of the multiplex PCR reads with MiXCR, one entry per CDR3 protein. Of some 100,000 distinct CDR3 sequences listed, 25% to 30% are singletons. Sequenced material: glioma tissue, nonneoplastic brain tissue, or PBMCs (not recorded which). All receptors come from a human donor with low-grade glioma or glioblastoma, undergoing nonglioma brain surgery, or in good health (not recorded which).

This clonotype was recorded at least ten times. This chain links TRBV6-1 with TRBJ2-5; 7 bases map to TRBD1. Per germline, CDR1 MNHNS and CDR2 SASEGT. The V segment lost 6 bases and the J segment 2 bases; nucleotides outside the gene matches: 6. The CDR3 runs 14 residues. CDR3 in DNA: TGTGCCAGCAGCTTAGGACAGGCACAAGAGACCCAGTACTTC. Its translation is CASSLGQAQETQYF.

V gene TRBV12-5 combines with J gene TRBJ2-5; TRBD1 matches at 10 bases. This CDR3 contains 16 residues. After removal of 7 bases from V and 3 bases from J, the junction contained 11 bases not matched to a gene. The germline gives CDR1 LGHNT, CDR2 FRNRAP. The CDR3 DNA is TGTGCTAGTGCCCTCTTGACAGGGGGCACGAAAGAGACCCAGTACTTC. Protein: CASALLTGGTKETQYF.

This clonotype was seen ten or more times. The V and J genes are TRBV2 and TRBJ1-2; 9 positions match TRBD1. The V and J ends lost 2 bases and 4 bases, in that order; junction bases with no gene match: 2. The CDR3 spans 14 residues. In germline, CDR1 is SNHLY, CDR2 FYNNEI. In nucleotides, the CDR3 is TGTGCCAGCAGTGAATTGACAGGGGGCTATGGCTACACCTTC. Translation gives CASSELTGGYGYTF.

About this clonotype itself: A much more abundant neighbour one base away suggests this may be a read error. The chain joins TRBV7-2 to TRBJ2-5, with D perhaps assigned TRBD1 or TRBD2 (5 bases each). With 1 base removed from V and 5 bases from J, the gap between germline ends came to 14 bases. Germline V lookup: CDR1 SGHTA, CDR2 FQGNSA. This CDR3 has 15 residues. The CDR3 sequence is CASSLDPGRMETQYF. CDR3 coding DNA: TGTGCCAGCAGCTTAGACCCGGGACGAATGGAGACCCAGTACTTC.

This clonotype was observed at least ten times. J is TRBJ2-5 and V is TRBV4-1; D is ambiguous. Trimming took 4 bases from V and 2 from J, leaving 11 bases between them. The CDR3 contains 14 residues. Germline V gene sequence: CDR1 MGHRA, CDR2 YSYEKL. Here the CDR3 reads CASSRQYLQETQYF. CDR3 nucleotides: TGCGCCAGCAGCCGCCAGTATCTGCAAGAGACCCAGTACTTC.

This chain joins TRBV19 and TRBJ2-7; D is unresolved. The germline V gene has CDR1 LNHDA and CDR2 SQIVND (reference sequence). There are 10 residues in the CDR3. Trimming left V 3 bases short and J 8 bases short, with 5 bases between. CDR3 loop: CASSIGQQYF. CDR3 DNA: TGTGCCAGTAGTATCGGACAGCAGTACTTC.

The rearrangement joins TRBV19 to TRBJ2-7; D is ambiguous. Trimming shortened V by 1 base and J by 4 bases, and 11 bases separated the two germline ends. Per the germline V gene, CDR1 is LNHDA and CDR2 is SQIVND (reference sequence). CDR3 length equals 14 residues. The CDR3 nucleotides read TGTGCCAGTAGTATAGGAGGAATAGGATACGAGCAGTACTTC. It translates to CASSIGGIGYEQYF. Supplemented by reference TRBV19 and TRBJ2-7, the full variable domain reads DGGITQSPKYLFRKEGQNVTLSCEQNLNHDAMYWYRQDPGQGLRLIYYSQIVNDFQKGDIAEGYSVSREKKESFPLTVTSAQKNPTAFYLCASSIGGIGYEQYFGPGTRLTVT.

About this clonotype: A clone one base away is much larger, so this may be a read error. V and J are TRBV29-1 and TRBJ1-1, with 9 bases aligning to TRBD1. The CDR3 runs to 15 residues. The J segment lost 3 bases and the V segment lost 7 bases, leaving 12 bases of the junction unmatched. The V gene's germline CDR1 is SQVTM and CDR2 ANQGSEA. CDR3 bases: TGCAGCGGGGGGGACAGGGACCTCATGGACACTGAAGCTTTCTTT. Translation gives CSGGDRDLMDTEAFF.

This clonotype was seen at least ten times. The chain is built from TRBV18 and TRBJ2-5; D remains unclear. The germline V gene has CDR1 KGHSH and CDR2 LQKENI. This CDR3 region has 15 residues. Trimming took off 2 bases at V and 2 bases at J, with 12 bases between the two ends. CDR3 DNA: TGTGCCAGCTCACCAGCAACCCCGCCGCAAGAGACCCAGTACTTC. Translating gives CASSPATPPQETQYF.

In its sample, this clonotype was seen many times. The gene calls are TRBV3-1 and TRBJ1-2, with 7 bases fitting TRBD1. The V gene's germline CDR1 is LGHDT and CDR2 YNNKEL (reference sequence). The CDR3 sequence is 16 residues long. Germline trimming cut 5 bases from V and 4 bases from J; bases unmatched to any gene: 13. The CDR3 coding sequence is TGTGCCAGCAGCACCTATTTGGACAGGTCGCGCTATGGCTACACCTTC. It codes for CASSTYLDRSRYGYTF. Full variable domain (rest looked up from reference TRBV3-1 and TRBJ1-2): DTAVSQTPKYLVTQMGNDKSIKCEQNLGHDTMYWYKQDSKKFLKIMFSYNNKELIINETVPNRFSPKSPDKAHLNLHINSLELGDSAVYFCASSTYLDRSRYGYTFGSGTRLTVV.

About this clonotype: It may be a read error: a sequence one base away is much more abundant. The V call is TRBV14, the J call TRBJ2-1, with 9 positions matching TRBD1. This CDR3 has 13 amino acids. CDR1 and CDR2 from the germline V gene are SGHDN and FVKESK. The CDR3 coding sequence is TGTGCCAGCAGGTTACAGGGGGCACATGAGCAGCTCTTC. Protein sequence: CASRLQGAHEQLF. Complete variable domain (other parts from reference TRBV14 and TRBJ2-1): EAGVTQFPSHSVIEKGQTVTLRCDPISGHDNLYWYRRVMGKEIKFLLHFVKESKQDESGMPNNRFLAERTGGTYSTLKVQPAELEDSGVYFCASRLQGAHEQLFGPGTRLTVL.

In its sample, this clonotype was seen many times. The V and J genes are TRBV7-2 and TRBJ1-1, with D hard to call. The CDR3 has 14 residues. V was cut by 3 bases and J by 2 bases, with 10 bases left in between. Germline V gives CDR1 SGHTA, CDR2 FQGNSA. CDR3 sequence (DNA): TGTGCCAGCAGCTTTGGGCCTATAAACACTGAAGCTTTCTTT. As protein: CASSFGPINTEAFF. The variable domain in full, completed from reference TRBV7-2 and TRBJ1-1, reads GAGVSQSPSNKVTEKGKDVELRCDPISGHTALYWYRQSLGQGLEFLIYFQGNSAPDKSGLPSDRFSAERTGGSVSTLTIQRTQQEDSAVYLCASSFGPINTEAFFGQGTRLTVV.

Notes on this clonotype: This may stem from a read error, because a much larger clone lies one nucleotide away. V usage is TRBV29-1 and J usage is TRBJ2-1, with 9 positions matching TRBD2. Germline V gene lookup returns CDR1 SQVTM and CDR2 ANQGSEA. Unmatched junction bases numbered 1, after V lost 4 bases and J lost 0 bases. The CDR3 is 14 amino acids. Here the CDR3 reads CSVGSGGSYNEQFF. In DNA, the CDR3 is TGCAGCGTTGGTAGCGGGGGCTCCTACAATGAGCAGTTCTTC.

This clonotype was counted a single time. A read error is likely, as this CDR3 ends without the conserved phenylalanine or tryptophan. The V and J genes are TRBV18 and TRBJ1-2; unclear D gene. Germline loops: CDR1 KGHSH, CDR2 LQKENI. There are 14 residues in the CDR3. Here the CDR3 DNA reads TGTGACAGCTCACCACACCCTGTGGACTATGGCTACACCCTC. It translates to CDSSPHPVDYGYTL.

This clonotype has a handful of counts. The CDR3 region is CASSDTSGYGYTF. CDR3 in DNA: TGTGCCAGCAGTGATACCTCGGGCTATGGCTACACCTTC. The gene calls are TRBV2 and TRBJ1-2; D is unresolved. V dropped 3 bases and J dropped 4 bases, with 9 bases sitting between them. CDR3 length: 13 residues. Germline V lookup: CDR1 SNHLY, CDR2 FYNNEI.

This clonotype turned up a few times. This CDR3 is CASSFGGRGGQYF. The CDR3 DNA sequence: TGTGCCAGCAGTTTTGGGGGAAGGGGCGGGCAGTACTTC. The V call is TRBV28, the J call TRBJ2-7; the D call may be TRBD1 or TRBD2 (5 bases each). The CDR3 totals 13 residues. V was pared by 3 bases and J by 9 bases, with 15 bases between. The germline gives CDR1 MDHEN, CDR2 SYDVKM.

V gene TRBV6-5 combines with J gene TRBJ2-1, with a weak D call TRBD1 (5 bases). Germline CDR1 MNHEY, CDR2 SVGAGI. The CDR3 has 13 residues. The V end was cut by 3 bases, the J end by 8 bases, with 11 bases between. CDR3 region: CASSYDSPYEQFF. CDR3 nucleotide sequence: TGTGCCAGCAGTTATGACAGTCCCTATGAGCAGTTCTTC.

This clonotype has ten or more counts. The chain couples TRBV2 to TRBJ2-7; no definite D call. Germline values: CDR1 SNHLY, CDR2 FYNNEI. The V end was cut by 0 bases, the J end by 2 bases, with 11 bases between. This CDR3 is 15 amino acids long. CDR3 amino acids: CASSEALAGAYEQYF. CDR3 nucleotides: TGTGCCAGCAGTGAAGCGCTTGCCGGAGCCTACGAGCAGTACTTC.

This clonotype came up many times. This sequence joins TRBV29-1 and TRBJ2-5; D call uncertain. Germline V lookup: CDR1 SQVTM, CDR2 ANQGSEA. Trimming cost V 5 bases and J 9 bases, with 13 bases left between them. This CDR3 is 11 amino acids long. The CDR3 DNA reads TGCAGCGTTTTGGACCCCGACGCCCAGTACTTC. Translated, it gives CSVLDPDAQYF. The full variable domain, with the rest looked up from reference TRBV29-1 and TRBJ2-5, is SAVISQKPSRDICQRGTSLTIQCQVDSQVTMMFWYRQQPGQSLTLIATANQGSEATYESGFVIDKFPISRPNLTFSTLTVSNMSPEDSSIYLCSVLDPDAQYFGPGTRLLVL.

There are many counts of this clonotype. The rearrangement joins TRBV6-1 to TRBJ2-1, with 7 bases aligning to TRBD1. There are 13 residues in the CDR3. Germline CDR1 reads MNHNS; CDR2 reads SASEGT. J was trimmed by 3 bases and V by 6 bases; bases with no gene match: 2. This chain's CDR3 is CASSRDSYNEQFF. The CDR3 region has the DNA TGTGCCAGCAGCAGGGACAGCTACAATGAGCAGTTCTTC.

This clonotype has just one count. This may be a read error, as it is one base from a much larger clone. This CDR3 is CANSSRTRDEQFF. The CDR3 bases are TGTGCCAACAGCTCTCGGACTAGGGATGAGCAGTTCTTC. This chain connects TRBV7-3 to TRBJ2-1; 7 bases line up with TRBD2. The CDR3 covers 13 residues. Germline V gives CDR1 SGHTA, CDR2 FQGTGA.

This clonotype has ten or more counts. The chain couples TRBV2 to TRBJ1-1; 8 nucleotides match TRBD1. The CDR3 sequence is 14 residues long. J lost 4 bases, V lost 11 bases, and 12 bases had no gene match. Germline assignment: CDR1 SNHLY and CDR2 FYNNEI. The DNA of the CDR3 is TGTGCCGGGTCAGGGGGCCTATGGTCCACTGAAGCTTTCTTT. As protein: CAGSGGLWSTEAFF.